This T cell receptor beta chain is from a study of blood T cell repertoires in COVID-19. Background on the study: The origin of the acute and convalescent COVID-19 samples was the United States, Italy and Spain.

Original processing methods: Estimation of nucleated cell counts was performed using reference gene primer amplification. Profiled with immunoSEQ multiplex PCR; TCRdb holds only in-frame clones, not every one. V and J calls and clone size are given by that table; D and trimming were obtained from the DNA. The sample holds roughly 310,000 clones, about nine tenths seen once. CDR1 and CDR2 (germline): LNHDA, SQIVND (reference sequence). This CDR3 comprises 15 residues. The V end lost 5 bases, the J end lost 5 bases, and 16 bases lay between the germline ends. The Seattle site enrolled patients during active infection and followed them longitudinally.

The chain couples TRBV19 to TRBJ2-1, with D possibly matching TRBD2 (5 bases). This sequence was found in a woman in her twenties or thirties with COVID-19, enrolled during active disease. The sample taken for sequencing was peripheral blood. CDR3 residues: CASSPRMTTHNEQFF. In nucleotides, the CDR3 is TGTGCCAGTAGTCCCCGTATGACTACCCACAATGAGCAGTTCTTC.